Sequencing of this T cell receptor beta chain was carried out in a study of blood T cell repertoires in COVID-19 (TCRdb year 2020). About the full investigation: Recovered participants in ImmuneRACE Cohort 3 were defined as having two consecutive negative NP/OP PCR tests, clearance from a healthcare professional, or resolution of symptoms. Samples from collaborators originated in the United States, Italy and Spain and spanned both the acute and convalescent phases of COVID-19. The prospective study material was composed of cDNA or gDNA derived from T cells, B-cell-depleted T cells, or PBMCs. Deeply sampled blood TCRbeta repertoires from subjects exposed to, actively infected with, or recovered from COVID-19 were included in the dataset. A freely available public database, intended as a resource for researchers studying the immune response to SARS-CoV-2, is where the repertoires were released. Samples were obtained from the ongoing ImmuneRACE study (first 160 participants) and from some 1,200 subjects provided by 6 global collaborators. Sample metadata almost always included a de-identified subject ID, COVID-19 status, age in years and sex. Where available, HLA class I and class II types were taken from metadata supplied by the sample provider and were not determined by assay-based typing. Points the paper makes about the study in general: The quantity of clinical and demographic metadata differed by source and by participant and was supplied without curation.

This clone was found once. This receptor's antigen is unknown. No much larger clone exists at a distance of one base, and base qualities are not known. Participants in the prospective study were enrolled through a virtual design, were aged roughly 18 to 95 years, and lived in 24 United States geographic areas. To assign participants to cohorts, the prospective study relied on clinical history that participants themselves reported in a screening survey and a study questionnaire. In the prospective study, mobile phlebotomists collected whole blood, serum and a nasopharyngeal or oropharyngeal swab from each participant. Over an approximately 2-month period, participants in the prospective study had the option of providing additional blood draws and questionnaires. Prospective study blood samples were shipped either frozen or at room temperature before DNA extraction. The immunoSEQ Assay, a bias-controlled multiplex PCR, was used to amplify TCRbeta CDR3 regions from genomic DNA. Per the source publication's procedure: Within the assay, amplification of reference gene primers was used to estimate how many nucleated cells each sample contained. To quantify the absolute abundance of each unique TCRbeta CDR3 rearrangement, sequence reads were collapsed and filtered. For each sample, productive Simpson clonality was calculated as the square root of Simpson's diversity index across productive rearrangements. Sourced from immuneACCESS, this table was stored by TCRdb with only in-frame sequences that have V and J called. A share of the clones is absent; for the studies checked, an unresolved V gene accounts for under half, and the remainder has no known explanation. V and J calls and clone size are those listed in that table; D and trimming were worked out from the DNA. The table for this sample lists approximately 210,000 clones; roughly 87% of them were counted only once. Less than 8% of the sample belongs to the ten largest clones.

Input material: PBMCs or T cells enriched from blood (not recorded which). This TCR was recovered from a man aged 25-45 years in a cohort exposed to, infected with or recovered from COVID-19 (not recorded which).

The nucleotide sequence is TGTGCCAGCAGCCCGCCACTAGCGGCCTACGAGCAGTACTTC. This codes for CASSPPLAAYEQYF. The chain joins TRBV7-2 to TRBJ2-7, and 8 junctional nucleotides match TRBD2. CDR1 SGHTA and CDR2 FQGNSA were looked up in the germline V gene. Germline trimming amounts to 5 bases on V and 2 bases on J, with 5 as the count of junction bases outside the gene matches. The CDR3 covers 14 residues, taking in both the cysteine and the phenylalanine. The CDR3 DNA has 42 bases and is translated from base 1.